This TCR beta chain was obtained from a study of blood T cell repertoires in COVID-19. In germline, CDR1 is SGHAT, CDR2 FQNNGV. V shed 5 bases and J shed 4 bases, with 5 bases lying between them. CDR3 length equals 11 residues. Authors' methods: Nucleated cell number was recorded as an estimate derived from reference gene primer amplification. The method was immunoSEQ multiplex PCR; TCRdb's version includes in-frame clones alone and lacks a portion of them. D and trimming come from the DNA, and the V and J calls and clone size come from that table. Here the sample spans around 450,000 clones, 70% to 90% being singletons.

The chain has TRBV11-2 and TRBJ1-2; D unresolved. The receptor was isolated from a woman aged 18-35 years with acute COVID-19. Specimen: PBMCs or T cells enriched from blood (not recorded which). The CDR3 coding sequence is TGTGCCAGCAGCGACACCTATGGCTACACCTTC. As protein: CASSDTYGYTF.